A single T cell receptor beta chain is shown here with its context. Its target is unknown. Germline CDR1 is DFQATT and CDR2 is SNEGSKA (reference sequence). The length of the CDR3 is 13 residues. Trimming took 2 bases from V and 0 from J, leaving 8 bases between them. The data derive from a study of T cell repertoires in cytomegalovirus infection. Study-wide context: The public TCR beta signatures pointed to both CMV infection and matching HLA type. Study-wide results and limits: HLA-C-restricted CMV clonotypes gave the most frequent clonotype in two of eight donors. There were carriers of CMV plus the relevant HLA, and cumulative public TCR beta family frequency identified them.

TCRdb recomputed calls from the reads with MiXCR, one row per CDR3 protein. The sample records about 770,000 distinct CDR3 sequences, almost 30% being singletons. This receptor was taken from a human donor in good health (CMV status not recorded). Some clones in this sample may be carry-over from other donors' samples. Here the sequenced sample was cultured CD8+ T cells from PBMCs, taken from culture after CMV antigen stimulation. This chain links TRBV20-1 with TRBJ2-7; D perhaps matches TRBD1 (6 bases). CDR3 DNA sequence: TGCAGTGCTAGACACAGGGACTCCTACGAGCAGTACTTC. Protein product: CSARHRDSYEQYF.